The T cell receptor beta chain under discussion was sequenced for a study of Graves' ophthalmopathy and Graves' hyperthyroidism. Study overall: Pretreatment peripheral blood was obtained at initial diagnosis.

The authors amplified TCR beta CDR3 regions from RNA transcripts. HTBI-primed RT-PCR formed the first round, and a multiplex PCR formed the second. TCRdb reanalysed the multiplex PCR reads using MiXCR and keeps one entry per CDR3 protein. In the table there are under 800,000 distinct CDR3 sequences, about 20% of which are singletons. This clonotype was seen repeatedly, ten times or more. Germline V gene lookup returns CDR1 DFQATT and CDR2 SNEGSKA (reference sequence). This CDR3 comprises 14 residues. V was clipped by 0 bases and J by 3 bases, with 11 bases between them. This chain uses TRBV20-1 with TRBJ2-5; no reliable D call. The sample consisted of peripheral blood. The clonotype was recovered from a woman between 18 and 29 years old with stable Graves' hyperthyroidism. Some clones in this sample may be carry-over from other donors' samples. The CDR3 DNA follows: TGCAGTGCTAGAGATTGGTACCCTAAAGAGACCCAGTACTTC. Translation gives CSARDWYPKETQYF.